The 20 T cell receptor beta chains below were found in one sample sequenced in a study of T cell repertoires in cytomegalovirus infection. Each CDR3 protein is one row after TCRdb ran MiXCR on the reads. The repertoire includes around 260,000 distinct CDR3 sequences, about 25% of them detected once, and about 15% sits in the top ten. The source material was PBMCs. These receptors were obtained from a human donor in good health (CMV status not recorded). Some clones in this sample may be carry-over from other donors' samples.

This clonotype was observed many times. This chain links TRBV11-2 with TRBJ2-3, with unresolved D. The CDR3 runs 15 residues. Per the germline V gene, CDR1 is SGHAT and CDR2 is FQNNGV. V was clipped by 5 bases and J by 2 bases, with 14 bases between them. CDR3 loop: CASSVSRVFTDTQYF. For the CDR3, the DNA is TGTGCCAGCAGCGTCTCCCGGGTTTTCACAGATACGCAGTATTTT. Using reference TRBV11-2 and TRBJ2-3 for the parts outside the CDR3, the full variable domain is EAGVAQSPRYKIIEKRQSVAFWCNPISGHATLYWYQQILGQGPKLLIQFQNNGVVDDSQLPKDRFSAERLKGVDSTLKIQPAKLEDSAVYLCASSVSRVFTDTQYFGPGTRLTVL.

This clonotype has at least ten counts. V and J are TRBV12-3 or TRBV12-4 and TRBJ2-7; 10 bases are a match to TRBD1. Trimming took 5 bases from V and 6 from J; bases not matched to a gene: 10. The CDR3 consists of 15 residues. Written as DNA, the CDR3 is TGTGCCAGCAGTCCTAGACAGGGGGCGAGCTCCGAGCAGTACTTC. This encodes CASSPRQGASSEQYF.

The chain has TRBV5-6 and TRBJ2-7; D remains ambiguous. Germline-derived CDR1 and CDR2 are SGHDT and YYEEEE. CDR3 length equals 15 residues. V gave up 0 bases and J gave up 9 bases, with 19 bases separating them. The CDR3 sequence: CASSLGTSLPWGQYF. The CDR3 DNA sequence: TGTGCCAGCAGCTTGGGAACTTCTCTCCCGTGGGGGCAGTACTTC.

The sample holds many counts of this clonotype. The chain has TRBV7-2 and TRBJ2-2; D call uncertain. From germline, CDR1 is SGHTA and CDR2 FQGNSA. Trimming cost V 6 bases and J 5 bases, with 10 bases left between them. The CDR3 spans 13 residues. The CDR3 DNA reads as TGTGCCAGCAGAAAACTTCCAACCGGGGAGCTGTTTTTT. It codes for CASRKLPTGELFF.

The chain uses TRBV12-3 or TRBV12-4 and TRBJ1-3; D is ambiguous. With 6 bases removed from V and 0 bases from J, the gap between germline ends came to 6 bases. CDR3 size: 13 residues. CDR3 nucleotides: TGTGCCAGCAGGTGGGCCTCTGGAAACACCATATATTTT. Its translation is CASRWASGNTIYF.

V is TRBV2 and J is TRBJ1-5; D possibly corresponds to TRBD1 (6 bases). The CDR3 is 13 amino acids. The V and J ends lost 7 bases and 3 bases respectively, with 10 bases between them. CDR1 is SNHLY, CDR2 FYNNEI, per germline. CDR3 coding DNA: TGTGCCAGCAAGAGGGACACCAATCAGCCCCAGCATTTT. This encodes CASKRDTNQPQHF.

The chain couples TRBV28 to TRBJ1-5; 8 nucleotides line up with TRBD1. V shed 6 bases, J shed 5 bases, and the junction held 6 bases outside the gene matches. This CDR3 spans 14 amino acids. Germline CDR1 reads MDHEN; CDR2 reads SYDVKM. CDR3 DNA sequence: TGTGCCAGCAGCTGGACAGGGAATGATCAGCCCCAGCATTTT. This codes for CASSWTGNDQPQHF.

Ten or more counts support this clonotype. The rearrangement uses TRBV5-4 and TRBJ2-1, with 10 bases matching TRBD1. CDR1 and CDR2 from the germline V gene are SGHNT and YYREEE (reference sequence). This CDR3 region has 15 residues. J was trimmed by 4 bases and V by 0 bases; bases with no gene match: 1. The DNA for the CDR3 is TGTGCCAGCAGCTTGGCGGGACAGGGGTACAATGAGCAGTTCTTC. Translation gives CASSLAGQGYNEQFF. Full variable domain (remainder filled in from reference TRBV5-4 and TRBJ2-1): ETGVTQSPTHLIKTRGQQVTLRCSSQSGHNTVSWYQQALGQGPQFIFQYYREEENGRGNFPPRFSGLQFPNYSSELNVNALELDDSALYLCASSLAGQGYNEQFFGPGTRLTVL.

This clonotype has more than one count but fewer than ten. The CDR3 spells CASSPVGDETQYF. Written as DNA, the CDR3 is TGTGCCAGCAGCCCCGTCGGGGATGAGACCCAGTACTTC. The rearrangement links TRBV6-5 to TRBJ2-5, with D maybe TRBD2 (5 bases). Germline V CDR1 and CDR2: MNHEY, SVGAGI. Trimming left V 6 bases short and J 5 bases short, with 13 bases between. The CDR3 loop spans 13 amino acids.

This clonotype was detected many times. The CDR3 loop reads CASSVGGAGGLYEQYF. The CDR3 DNA follows: TGTGCCAGCAGCGTCGGGGGAGCGGGAGGGCTCTACGAGCAGTACTTC. The V gene is TRBV7-2, the J gene TRBJ2-7, with TRBD2 identical over 10 bases. Looked up from germline, CDR1 is SGHTA and CDR2 is FQGNSA. The V and J ends lost 5 bases and 3 bases, in that order; junction bases with no gene match: 10. This CDR3 contains 16 residues.

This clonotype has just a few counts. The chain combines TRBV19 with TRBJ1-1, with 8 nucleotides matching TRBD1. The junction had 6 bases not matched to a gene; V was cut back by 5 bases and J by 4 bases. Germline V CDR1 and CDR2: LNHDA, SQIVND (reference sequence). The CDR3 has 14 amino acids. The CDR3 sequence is CASSLPDRATEAFF. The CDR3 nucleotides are TGTGCCAGTAGTCTCCCGGACAGGGCCACTGAAGCTTTCTTT.

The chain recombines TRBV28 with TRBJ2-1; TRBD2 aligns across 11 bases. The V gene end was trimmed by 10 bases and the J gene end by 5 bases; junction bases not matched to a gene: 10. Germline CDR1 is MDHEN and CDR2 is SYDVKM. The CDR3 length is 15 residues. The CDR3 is CAILGTSGRNNEQFF. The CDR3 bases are TGTGCCATCTTAGGGACTAGCGGCAGAAACAATGAGCAGTTCTTC.

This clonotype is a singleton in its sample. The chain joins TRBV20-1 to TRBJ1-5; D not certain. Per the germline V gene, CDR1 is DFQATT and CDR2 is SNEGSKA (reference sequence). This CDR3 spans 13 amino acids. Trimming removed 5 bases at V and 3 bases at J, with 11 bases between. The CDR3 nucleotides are TGCAGTGCTTCCGACGGAAACAATCAGCCCCAGCATTTT. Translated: CSASDGNNQPQHF.

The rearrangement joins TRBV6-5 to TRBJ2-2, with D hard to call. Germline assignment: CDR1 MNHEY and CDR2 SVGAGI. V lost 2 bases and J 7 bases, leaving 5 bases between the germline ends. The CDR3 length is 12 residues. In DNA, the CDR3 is TGTGCCAGCAGTTACCCGGGCGGGGAGCTGTTTTTT. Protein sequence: CASSYPGGELFF.

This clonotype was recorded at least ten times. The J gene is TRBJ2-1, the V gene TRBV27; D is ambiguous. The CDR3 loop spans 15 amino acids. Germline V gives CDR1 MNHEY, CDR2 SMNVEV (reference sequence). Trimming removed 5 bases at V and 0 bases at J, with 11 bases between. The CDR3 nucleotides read TGTGCCAGCAGTCCCCGGCCGGACTCCTACAATGAGCAGTTCTTC. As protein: CASSPRPDSYNEQFF.

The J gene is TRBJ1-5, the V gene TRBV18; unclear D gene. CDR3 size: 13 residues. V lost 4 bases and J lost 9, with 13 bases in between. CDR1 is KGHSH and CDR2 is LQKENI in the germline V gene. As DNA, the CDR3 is TGTGCCAGCTCACGTGACCGACCCTCGCCCCAGCATTTT. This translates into CASSRDRPSPQHF.

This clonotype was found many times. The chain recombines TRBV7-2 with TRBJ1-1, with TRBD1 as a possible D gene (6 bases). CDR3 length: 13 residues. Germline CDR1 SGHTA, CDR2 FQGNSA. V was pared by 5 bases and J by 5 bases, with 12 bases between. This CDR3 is CASSTQQGTEAFF. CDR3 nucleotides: TGTGCCAGCAGCACGCAACAGGGAACTGAAGCTTTCTTT.

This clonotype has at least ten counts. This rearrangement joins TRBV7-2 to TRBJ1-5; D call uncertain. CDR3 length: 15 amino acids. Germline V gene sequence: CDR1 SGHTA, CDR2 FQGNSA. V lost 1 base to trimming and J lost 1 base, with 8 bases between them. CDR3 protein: CASSLGTLSNQPQHF. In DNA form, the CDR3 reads TGTGCCAGCAGCTTAGGGACCCTAAGCAATCAGCCCCAGCATTTT.

CDR3 residues: CASSKDSWYEQYF. Written as DNA, the CDR3 is TGTGCCAGCAGCAAGGACAGTTGGTACGAGCAGTACTTC. The chain combines TRBV7-9 with TRBJ2-7, with a weak D call TRBD1 (6 bases). The CDR3 runs 13 residues. Germline CDR1 is SEHNR and CDR2 is FQNEAQ (reference sequence). Trimming cost V 5 bases and J 4 bases, with 12 bases left between them.

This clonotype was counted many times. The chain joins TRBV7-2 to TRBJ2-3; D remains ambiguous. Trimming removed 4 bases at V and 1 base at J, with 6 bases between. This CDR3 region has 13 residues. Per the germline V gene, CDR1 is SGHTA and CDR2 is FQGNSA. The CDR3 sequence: CASSSGRTDTQYF. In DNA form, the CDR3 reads TGTGCCAGCAGCTCCGGGCGCACAGATACGCAGTATTTT.